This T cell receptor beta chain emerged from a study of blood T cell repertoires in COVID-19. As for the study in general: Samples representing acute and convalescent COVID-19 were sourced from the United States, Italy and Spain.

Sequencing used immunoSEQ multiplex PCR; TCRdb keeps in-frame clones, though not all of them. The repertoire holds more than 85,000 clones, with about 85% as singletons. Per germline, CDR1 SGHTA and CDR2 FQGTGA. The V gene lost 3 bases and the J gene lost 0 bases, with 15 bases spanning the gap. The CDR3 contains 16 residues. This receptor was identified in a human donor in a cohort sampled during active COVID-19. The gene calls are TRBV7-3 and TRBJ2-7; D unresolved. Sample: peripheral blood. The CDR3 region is CASSLSYLSVSYEQYF. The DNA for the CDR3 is TGTGCCAGCAGCTTGTCCTATTTGTCGGTCTCCTACGAGCAGTACTTC.